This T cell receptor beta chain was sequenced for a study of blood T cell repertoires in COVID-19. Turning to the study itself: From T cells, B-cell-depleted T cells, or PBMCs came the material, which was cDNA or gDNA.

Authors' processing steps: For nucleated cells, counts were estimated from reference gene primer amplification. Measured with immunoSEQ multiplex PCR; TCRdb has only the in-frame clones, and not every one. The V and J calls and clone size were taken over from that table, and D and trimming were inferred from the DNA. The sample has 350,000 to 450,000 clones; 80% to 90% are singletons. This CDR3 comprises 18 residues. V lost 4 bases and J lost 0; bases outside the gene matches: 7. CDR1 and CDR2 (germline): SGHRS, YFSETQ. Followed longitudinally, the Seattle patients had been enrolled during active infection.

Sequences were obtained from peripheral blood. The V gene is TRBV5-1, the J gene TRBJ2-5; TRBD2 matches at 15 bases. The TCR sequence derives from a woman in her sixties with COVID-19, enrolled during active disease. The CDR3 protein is CASSRGTSGGLDQETQYF. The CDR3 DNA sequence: TGCGCCAGCAGCCGGGGGACTAGCGGGGGGCTTGACCAAGAGACCCAGTACTTC.